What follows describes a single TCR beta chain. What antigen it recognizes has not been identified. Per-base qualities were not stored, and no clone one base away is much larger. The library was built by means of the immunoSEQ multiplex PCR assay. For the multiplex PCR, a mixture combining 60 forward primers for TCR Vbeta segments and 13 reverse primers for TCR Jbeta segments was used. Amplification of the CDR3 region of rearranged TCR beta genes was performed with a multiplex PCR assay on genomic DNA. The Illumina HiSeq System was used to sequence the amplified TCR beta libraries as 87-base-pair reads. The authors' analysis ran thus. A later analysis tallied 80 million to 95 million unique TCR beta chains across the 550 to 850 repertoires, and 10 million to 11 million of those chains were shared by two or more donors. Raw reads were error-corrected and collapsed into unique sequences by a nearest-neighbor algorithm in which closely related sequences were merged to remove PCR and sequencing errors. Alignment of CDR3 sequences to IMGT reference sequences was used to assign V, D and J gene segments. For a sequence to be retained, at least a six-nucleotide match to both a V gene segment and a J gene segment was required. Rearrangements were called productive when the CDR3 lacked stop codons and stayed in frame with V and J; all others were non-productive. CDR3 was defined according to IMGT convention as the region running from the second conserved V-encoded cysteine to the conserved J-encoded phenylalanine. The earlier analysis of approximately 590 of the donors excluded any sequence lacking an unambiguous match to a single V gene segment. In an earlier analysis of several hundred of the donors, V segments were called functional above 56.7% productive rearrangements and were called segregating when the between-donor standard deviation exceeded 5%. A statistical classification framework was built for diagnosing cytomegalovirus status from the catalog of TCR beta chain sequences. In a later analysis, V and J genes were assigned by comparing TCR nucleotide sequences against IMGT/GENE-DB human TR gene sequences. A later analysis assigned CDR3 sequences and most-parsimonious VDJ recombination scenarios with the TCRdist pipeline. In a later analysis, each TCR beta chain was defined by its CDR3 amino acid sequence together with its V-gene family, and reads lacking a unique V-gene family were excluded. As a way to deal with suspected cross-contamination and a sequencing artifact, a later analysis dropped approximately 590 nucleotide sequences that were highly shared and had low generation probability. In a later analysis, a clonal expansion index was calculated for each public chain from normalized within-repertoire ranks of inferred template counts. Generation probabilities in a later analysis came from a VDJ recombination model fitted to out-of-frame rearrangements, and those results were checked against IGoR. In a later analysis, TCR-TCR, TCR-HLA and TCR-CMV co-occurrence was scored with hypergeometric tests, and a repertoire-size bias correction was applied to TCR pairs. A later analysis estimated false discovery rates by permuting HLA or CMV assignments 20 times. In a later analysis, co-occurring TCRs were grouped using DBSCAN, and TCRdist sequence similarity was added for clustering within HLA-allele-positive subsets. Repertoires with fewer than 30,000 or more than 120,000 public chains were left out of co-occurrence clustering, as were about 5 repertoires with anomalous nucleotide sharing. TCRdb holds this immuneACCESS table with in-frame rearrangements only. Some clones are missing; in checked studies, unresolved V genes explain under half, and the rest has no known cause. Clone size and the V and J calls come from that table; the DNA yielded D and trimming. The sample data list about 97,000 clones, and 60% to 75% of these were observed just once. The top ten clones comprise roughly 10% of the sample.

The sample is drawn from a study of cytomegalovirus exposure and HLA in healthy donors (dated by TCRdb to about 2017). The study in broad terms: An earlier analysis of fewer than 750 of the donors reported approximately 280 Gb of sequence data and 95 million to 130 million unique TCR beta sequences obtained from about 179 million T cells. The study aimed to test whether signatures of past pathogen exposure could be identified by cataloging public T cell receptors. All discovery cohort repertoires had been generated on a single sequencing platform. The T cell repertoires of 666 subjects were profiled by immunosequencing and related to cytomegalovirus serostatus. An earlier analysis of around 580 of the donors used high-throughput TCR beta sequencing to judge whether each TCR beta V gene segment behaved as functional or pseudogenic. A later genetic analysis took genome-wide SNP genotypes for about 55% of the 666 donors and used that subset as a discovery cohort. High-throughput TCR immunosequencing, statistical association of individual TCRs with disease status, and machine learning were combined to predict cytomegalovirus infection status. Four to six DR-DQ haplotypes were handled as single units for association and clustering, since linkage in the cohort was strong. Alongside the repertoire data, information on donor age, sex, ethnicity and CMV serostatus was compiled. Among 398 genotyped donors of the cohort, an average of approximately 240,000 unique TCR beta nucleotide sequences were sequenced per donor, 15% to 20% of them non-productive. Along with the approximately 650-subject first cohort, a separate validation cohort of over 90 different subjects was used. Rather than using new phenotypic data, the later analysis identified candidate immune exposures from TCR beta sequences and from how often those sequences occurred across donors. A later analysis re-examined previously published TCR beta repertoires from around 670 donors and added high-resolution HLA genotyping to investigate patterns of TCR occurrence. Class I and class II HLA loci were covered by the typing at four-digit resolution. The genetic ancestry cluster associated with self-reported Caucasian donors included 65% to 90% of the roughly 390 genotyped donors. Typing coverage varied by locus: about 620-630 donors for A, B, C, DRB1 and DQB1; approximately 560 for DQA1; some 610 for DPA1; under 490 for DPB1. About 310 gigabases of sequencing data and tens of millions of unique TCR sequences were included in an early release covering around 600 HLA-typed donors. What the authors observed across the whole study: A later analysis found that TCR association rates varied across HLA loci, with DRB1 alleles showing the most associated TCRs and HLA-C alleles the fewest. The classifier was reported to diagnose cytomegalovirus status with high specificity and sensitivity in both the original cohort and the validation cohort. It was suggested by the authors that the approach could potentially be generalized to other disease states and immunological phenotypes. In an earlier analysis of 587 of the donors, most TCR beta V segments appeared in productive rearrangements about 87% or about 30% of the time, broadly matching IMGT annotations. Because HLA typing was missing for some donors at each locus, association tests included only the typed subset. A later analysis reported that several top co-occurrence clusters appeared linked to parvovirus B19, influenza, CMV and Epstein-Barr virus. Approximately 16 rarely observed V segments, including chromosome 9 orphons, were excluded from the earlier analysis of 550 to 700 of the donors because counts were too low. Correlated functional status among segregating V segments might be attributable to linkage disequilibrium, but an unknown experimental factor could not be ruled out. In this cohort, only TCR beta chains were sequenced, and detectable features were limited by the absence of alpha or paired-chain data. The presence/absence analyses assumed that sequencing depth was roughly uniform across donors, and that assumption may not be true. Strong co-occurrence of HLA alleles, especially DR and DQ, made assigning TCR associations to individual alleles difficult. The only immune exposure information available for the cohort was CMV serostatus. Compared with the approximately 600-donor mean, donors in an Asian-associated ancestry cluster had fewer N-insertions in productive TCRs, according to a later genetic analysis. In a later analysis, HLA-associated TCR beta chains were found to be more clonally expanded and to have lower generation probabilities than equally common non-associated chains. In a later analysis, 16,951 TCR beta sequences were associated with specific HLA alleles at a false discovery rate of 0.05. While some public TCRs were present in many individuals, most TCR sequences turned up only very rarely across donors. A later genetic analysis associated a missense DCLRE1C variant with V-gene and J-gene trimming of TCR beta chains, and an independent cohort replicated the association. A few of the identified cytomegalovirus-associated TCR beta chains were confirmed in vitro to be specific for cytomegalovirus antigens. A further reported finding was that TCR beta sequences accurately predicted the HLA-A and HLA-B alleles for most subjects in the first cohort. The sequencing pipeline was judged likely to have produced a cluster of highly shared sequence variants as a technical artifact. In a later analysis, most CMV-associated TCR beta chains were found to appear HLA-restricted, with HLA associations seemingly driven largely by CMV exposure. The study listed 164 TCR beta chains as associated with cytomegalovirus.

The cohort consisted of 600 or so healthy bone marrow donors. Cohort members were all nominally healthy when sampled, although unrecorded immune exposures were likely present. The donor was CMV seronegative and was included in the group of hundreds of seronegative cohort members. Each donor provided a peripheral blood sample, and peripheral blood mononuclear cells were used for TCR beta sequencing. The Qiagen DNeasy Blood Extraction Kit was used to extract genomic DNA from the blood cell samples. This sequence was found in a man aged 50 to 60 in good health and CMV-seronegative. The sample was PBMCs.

In nucleotides, the sequence is TGTGCCAGCAGTTCACAGGGGTACAATCAGCCCCAGCATTTT. It translates as CASSSQGYNQPQHF. The chain couples TRBV5-4 to TRBJ1-5; TRBD1 fits 7 bases in the junction. As encoded in the germline V gene (reference sequence), CDR1 is SGHNT while CDR2 is YYREEE. Measured from the cysteine to the phenylalanine, the CDR3 is 14 residues long. The only DNA kept is the CDR3, 42 bases in frame from the first base. Unmatched junction bases come to 5, with V trimmed by 5 bases and J by 3 bases.